The following is a TCR beta chain sequence with its context. Its antigen is not known. This sample is part of a study of T cells in localized non-small cell lung cancer. Study-wide points: Clonality peaked in uninvolved adjacent lung rather than tumor.

CDR1 MNHEY and CDR2 SMNVEV come from the germline V gene (reference sequence). This CDR3 region has 15 residues. After removal of 6 bases from V and 6 bases from J, the junction contained 7 bases not matched to a gene. TCRdb's copy holds only in-frame clones and misses some; the assay was immunoSEQ multiplex PCR. The data hold approximately 83,000 clones, with 88% observed a single time. This TCR was recovered from a woman aged 40-69 years with stage I squamous cell lung carcinoma. Sequences were derived from peripheral blood, sampled before any cancer treatment. The chain has TRBV27 and TRBJ1-6, with 8 bases fitting TRBD1. The CDR3 coding sequence is TGTGCCAGCAGATCAGGGACAGGAAGTAATTCACCCCTCCACTTT. Its protein product is CASRSGTGSNSPLHF.